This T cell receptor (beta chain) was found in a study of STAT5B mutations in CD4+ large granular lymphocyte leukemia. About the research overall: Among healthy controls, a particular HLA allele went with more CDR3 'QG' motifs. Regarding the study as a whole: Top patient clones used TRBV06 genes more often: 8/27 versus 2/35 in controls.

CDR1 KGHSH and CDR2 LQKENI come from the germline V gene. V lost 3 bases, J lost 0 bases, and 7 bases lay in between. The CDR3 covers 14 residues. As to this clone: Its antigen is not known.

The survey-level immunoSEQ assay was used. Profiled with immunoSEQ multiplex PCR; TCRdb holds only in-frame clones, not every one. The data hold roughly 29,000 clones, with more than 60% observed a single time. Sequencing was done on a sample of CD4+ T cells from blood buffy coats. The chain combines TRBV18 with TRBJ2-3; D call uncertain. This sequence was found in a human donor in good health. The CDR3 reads CASSPPSSTDTQYF. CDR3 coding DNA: TGTGCCAGCTCACCTCCCAGTAGCACAGATACGCAGTATTTT.